The present entry profiles one T cell receptor beta chain with its context. Its antigen is unknown. The data were taken from a study of CD8 T cells in ankylosing spondylitis. Study results and caveats: Earlier studies detected some motif variants in reactive arthritis synovial fluid and blood. Blood from ankylosing spondylitis patients appeared to carry a characteristic roughly eight-variant TCR beta motif.

Making the TCR beta libraries involved quantitative 5'-RACE with molecular barcodes. TCRdb analysed the 5' RACE reads with MiXCR anew, one entry per CDR3 protein. The table includes just under 350,000 distinct CDR3 sequences, roughly 14% detected once. This CDR3 region has 14 residues. Germline values: CDR1 SGHDN, CDR2 FVKESK. V was pared by 8 bases and J by 7 bases, with 18 bases between. The genes are TRBV14 and TRBJ2-1; possibly TRBD2 for D (6 bases). Sample: blood, either unsorted or a sorted T cell fraction (not recorded which). The receptor's source is a male donor with ankylosing spondylitis or in good health (not recorded which). The CDR3 here is CASAPREWLNEQFF. The CDR3 DNA sequence: TGTGCCAGCGCTCCTCGGGAGTGGCTAAATGAGCAGTTCTTC.